These 30 T cell receptor beta chains were all obtained from the same sample, sequenced in a study of beta chain features in type 1 diabetes. Findings and caveats of the study: Moderately but significantly shorter TCRB CDR3s were found in Type 1 diabetes patients in all four CD4+ subsets.

Their antigens are not known. The sequenced template was cDNA made from the entire isolated RNA. Only in-frame clones appear in the TCRdb table, and some are missing; sequencing was by immunoSEQ multiplex PCR. The repertoire holds 350,000 to 400,000 clones, 10% to 15% seen once, with 0.01% in the top ten. Source material: naive CD4+ T cells from blood. The source of these receptors is a woman under 30 with type 1 diabetes.

This clone has just a few counts. The chain combines TRBV5-1 with TRBJ2-2; D is uncertain. Germline lookup yields CDR1 SGHRS and CDR2 YFSETQ. Trimming removed 5 bases from V and 0 bases from J, with 20 bases in between. CDR3 length: 18 amino acids. CDR3 sequence reads: CASSSTSVSYPNTGELFF. The CDR3 DNA reads as TGCGCCAGCAGTTCGACGAGCGTCAGTTACCCGAACACCGGGGAGCTGTTTTTT.

J is TRBJ2-7 and V is TRBV7-9; no definite D call. CDR1 and CDR2 from the germline V gene are SEHNR and FQNEAQ (reference sequence). V dropped 3 bases and J dropped 0 bases, with 9 bases sitting between them. The CDR3 consists of 14 residues. The CDR3 protein is CASSFYSPSYEQYF. CDR3 in DNA: TGTGCCAGCAGCTTTTACTCCCCCTCCTACGAGCAGTACTTC.

V gene TRBV18 combines with J gene TRBJ2-2; 7 nucleotides match TRBD1. The CDR3 totals 15 residues. The junction had 2 bases not matched to a gene; V was cut back by 3 bases and J by 1 base. Germline V gene lookup returns CDR1 KGHSH and CDR2 LQKENI. CDR3 loop: CASSPQGVNTGELFF. CDR3 DNA: TGTGCCAGCTCACCTCAGGGGGTGAACACCGGGGAGCTGTTTTTT.

The chain has TRBV15 and TRBJ1-2; 9 bases fit TRBD1. The length of the CDR3 is 14 residues. V was clipped by 5 bases and J by 5 bases; unmatched bases: 6. The germline CDR1 and CDR2 sequences are LNHNV and YYDKDF (reference sequence). The CDR3 DNA reads TGTGCCACCAGCGGGGACAGGGTGGGATATGGCTACACCTTC. The encoded protein is CATSGDRVGYGYTF.

This chain connects TRBV6-1 to TRBJ2-1; TRBD1 matches at 7 bases. CDR1 is MNHNS, CDR2 SASEGT, per germline. This CDR3 comprises 15 residues. The ends lost 7 bases at V and 6 bases at J; junction bases unmatched: 12. The CDR3 coding sequence is TGTGCCAGCAATTCTATGGGACAGCCCGGCAATGAGCAGTTCTTC. Translation gives CASNSMGQPGNEQFF.

The J gene is TRBJ2-6, the V gene TRBV7-2; a weak D match, TRBD2 (7 bases). Trimming took 7 bases from V and 0 from J, leaving 13 bases between them. Germline V gene lookup returns CDR1 SGHTA and CDR2 FQGNSA. The CDR3 spans 16 residues. The CDR3 DNA sequence: TGTGCCAGCAATAGGGGGGGGTTCTCTGGGGCCAACGTCCTGACTTTC. The encoded protein is CASNRGGFSGANVLTF.

This clone was found a few times. This chain links TRBV25-1 with TRBJ2-4, with 10 positions matching TRBD1. CDR3 length: 15 amino acids. The ends lost 3 bases at V and 8 bases at J; junction bases unmatched: 7. The germline V gene encodes CDR1 MGHDK and CDR2 SYGVNS. The CDR3 is CASSEGGGQGYIQYF. The CDR3 nucleotides are TGTGCCAGCAGTGAGGGGGGGGGACAGGGGTACATTCAGTACTTC.

The chain has TRBV14 and TRBJ2-6, with 7 bases aligning to TRBD1. The CDR3 extends over 18 amino acids. V lost 2 bases to trimming and J lost 0 bases; unmatched junction nucleotides: 7. Germline loops: CDR1 SGHDN, CDR2 FVKESK. CDR3 sequence (DNA): TGTGCCAGCAGCCAACCGGGACAGATTATCTCTGGGGCCAACGTCCTGACTTTC. This sequence encodes CASSQPGQIISGANVLTF.

The V call is TRBV4-3, the J call TRBJ1-6; 7 bases align to TRBD1. J gave up 7 bases and V 2 bases, and 5 bases lay outside the gene matches. Germline V gives CDR1 LGHNA, CDR2 YSLEER. The CDR3 sequence is 15 residues long. The CDR3 region is CASSQRAGGNSPLHF. The CDR3 DNA reads TGCGCCAGCAGCCAAAGGGCAGGGGGAAATTCACCCCTCCACTTT.

This clone turned up a few times. CDR3 sequence (DNA): TGTGCCAGCAGTGAAGAGTACACCGGGGAGCTGTTTTTT. The encoded protein is CASSEEYTGELFF. The chain joins TRBV25-1 to TRBJ2-2, with D uncertain. Germline CDR1 is MGHDK and CDR2 is SYGVNS. V dropped 2 bases and J dropped 3 bases, with 4 bases sitting between them. The CDR3 covers 13 residues.

The chain couples TRBV30 to TRBJ2-7; TRBD1 matches 10 bases. V was pared by 5 bases and J by 5 bases, with 3 bases of the junction left unmatched. The CDR3 consists of 12 residues. The germline CDR1 and CDR2 sequences are GTSNPN and SVGIG (reference sequence). CDR3 sequence: CAWGGTGDEQYF. In nucleotides, the CDR3 is TGTGCCTGGGGCGGGACAGGGGACGAGCAGTACTTC.

This sequence joins TRBV10-3 and TRBJ2-7; 8 bases map to TRBD2. Unmatched junction bases numbered 6, after V lost 3 bases and J lost 5 bases. This CDR3 contains 14 residues. Germline V CDR1 and CDR2: ENHRY, SYGVKD. The DNA for the CDR3 is TGTGCCATCAGTGATGGGACTAGTTCCCACGAGCAGTACTTC. Its translation is CAISDGTSSHEQYF.

The chain joins TRBV30 to TRBJ2-5, with a tentative D call TRBD1 (6 bases). The V gene lost 2 bases and the J gene lost 2 bases, with 18 bases spanning the gap. The CDR3 length is 16 residues. Germline V gene lookup returns CDR1 GTSNPN and CDR2 SVGIG (reference sequence). The CDR3 sequence is CAWSPVAWTDQETQYF. The CDR3 region has the DNA TGTGCCTGGAGTCCGGTGGCTTGGACAGATCAAGAGACCCAGTACTTC.

The chain is built from TRBV4-3 and TRBJ2-2; D unresolved. The CDR3 runs to 17 residues. From germline, CDR1 is LGHNA and CDR2 YSLEER. The V gene lost 0 bases and the J gene lost 0 bases, with 11 bases spanning the gap. The CDR3 loop reads CASSQDFAATNTGELFF. CDR3 coding DNA: TGCGCCAGCAGCCAAGACTTCGCGGCAACGAACACCGGGGAGCTGTTTTTT.

This clone was counted only a few times. This chain joins TRBV11-1 and TRBJ2-1; maybe TRBD2 (6 bases). The CDR3 contains 14 residues. Looked up from germline, CDR1 is SGHAT and CDR2 is FQDESV (reference sequence). Trimming took 6 bases from V and 0 from J, leaving 9 bases between them. Here the CDR3 DNA reads TGTGCCAGCAGAGACGGGAGCTCCTACAATGAGCAGTTCTTC. It encodes CASRDGSSYNEQFF.

The chain is built from TRBV18 and TRBJ2-5; no firm D call. The CDR3 contains 14 residues. V was pared by 3 bases and J by 4 bases, with 12 bases between. CDR1 and CDR2 from the germline V gene are KGHSH and LQKENI. This CDR3 reads CASSPAAERETQYF. In DNA, the CDR3 is TGTGCCAGCTCACCCGCGGCGGAAAGAGAGACCCAGTACTTC.

This rearrangement joins TRBV25-1 to TRBJ1-1; TRBD1 is a possible D gene (5 bases). The germline CDR1 and CDR2 sequences are MGHDK and SYGVNS. Trimming shortened V by 6 bases and J by 1 base, and 9 bases separated the two germline ends. This CDR3 is 13 amino acids long. CDR3 residues: CASSLTENTEAFF. DNA of the CDR3: TGTGCCAGCAGCTTGACAGAGAACACTGAAGCTTTCTTT.

This sequence joins TRBV5-4 and TRBJ2-2, with 10 bases aligning to TRBD2. CDR1 and CDR2 (germline): SGHNT, YYREEE (reference sequence). V lost 10 bases and J lost 0; bases outside the gene matches: 0. This CDR3 contains 13 residues. CDR3 bases: TGTGCCGGGACTAGCGCGAACACCGGGGAGCTGTTTTTT. As protein: CAGTSANTGELFF.

DNA for the CDR3: TGTGCCAGCAGTCCCGGGGCCTACAATGAGCAGTTCTTC. Its protein is CASSPGAYNEQFF. V usage is TRBV28 and J usage is TRBJ2-1; TRBD2 is a possible D gene (5 bases). Germline CDR1 MDHEN, CDR2 SYDVKM. Trimming shortened V by 5 bases and J by 2 bases, and 7 bases separated the two germline ends. The CDR3 extends over 13 amino acids.

The V gene is TRBV5-1, the J gene TRBJ2-7; 9 nucleotides match TRBD1. The V segment lost 4 bases and the J segment 5 bases; nucleotides outside the gene matches: 7. The CDR3 has 14 amino acids. Germline values: CDR1 SGHRS, CDR2 YFSETQ. The CDR3 reads CASSEARTGDEQYF. The CDR3, as DNA: TGCGCCAGCAGCGAGGCCAGGACAGGGGACGAGCAGTACTTC.

This clone has only a few counts. This chain links TRBV9 with TRBJ2-3; unclear D gene. Germline CDR1 SGDLS, CDR2 YYNGEE. The length of the CDR3 is 15 residues. V was trimmed by 1 base and J by 4 bases, leaving 13 bases between them. The CDR3 spells CASSVNGLVADTQYF. In DNA, the CDR3 is TGTGCCAGCAGCGTAAACGGGTTAGTCGCAGATACGCAGTATTTT.

The chain carries TRBV11-2 and TRBJ2-5; 9 nucleotides match TRBD2. This CDR3 comprises 14 residues. V lost 5 bases and J lost 4; bases outside the gene matches: 5. Germline V gene lookup returns CDR1 SGHAT and CDR2 FQNNGV. The CDR3 loop is CASSTTSGRETQYF. In DNA, the CDR3 is TGTGCCAGCAGCACGACTAGCGGTCGAGAGACCCAGTACTTC.

This clone was detected a few times. This chain links TRBV9 with TRBJ2-1; 7 bases fit TRBD1. CDR3 size: 15 residues. V dropped 0 bases and J dropped 1; count of bases not matched to a gene: 1. Germline values: CDR1 SGDLS, CDR2 YYNGEE. The CDR3: CASSVEGQSYNEQFF. CDR3 in DNA: TGTGCCAGCAGCGTAGAGGGACAGTCCTACAATGAGCAGTTCTTC.

This clone has just a few counts. This chain links TRBV19 with TRBJ2-1, with D uncertain. This CDR3 is built from 14 residues. V shed 6 bases and J shed 1 base, with 10 bases lying between them. The V gene's germline CDR1 is LNHDA and CDR2 SQIVND (reference sequence). CDR3 sequence (DNA): TGTGCCAGTAGGTTGCGGCTTTCCTACAATGAGCAGTTCTTC. Its protein product is CASRLRLSYNEQFF.

This clone was counted between two and nine times. The chain is built from TRBV5-4 and TRBJ2-3; D may be TRBD2 (6 bases). V gave up 3 bases and J gave up 2 bases, with 10 bases separating them. The CDR3 contains 14 residues. Per the germline V gene, CDR1 is SGHNT and CDR2 is YYREEE (reference sequence). CDR3 in DNA: TGTGCCAGCAGCTCTGGCGGGAACACAGATACGCAGTATTTT. As protein: CASSSGGNTDTQYF. The full variable domain, completed using reference TRBV5-4 and TRBJ2-3, is ETGVTQSPTHLIKTRGQQVTLRCSSQSGHNTVSWYQQALGQGPQFIFQYYREEENGRGNFPPRFSGLQFPNYSSELNVNALELDDSALYLCASSSGGNTDTQYFGPGTRLTVL.

The chain combines TRBV30 with TRBJ1-1, with 10 bases that match TRBD1. V dropped 4 bases and J dropped 4; count of bases not matched to a gene: 3. Germline V gene sequence: CDR1 GTSNPN, CDR2 SVGIG (reference sequence). This CDR3 spans 13 amino acids. The CDR3 DNA is TGTGCCTGGAAGGGACAGGGGATCACTGAAGCTTTCTTT. It specifies CAWKGQGITEAFF.

The J gene is TRBJ1-2, the V gene TRBV9, with 10 bases fitting TRBD1. V lost 3 bases, J lost 7 bases, and 9 bases stayed unmatched. CDR3 size: 15 residues. Per germline, CDR1 SGDLS and CDR2 YYNGEE. The CDR3 region has the DNA TGTGCCAGCAGCGGACCCCGGGACAGGGGCGGTGGCTACACCTTC. Translating gives CASSGPRDRGGGYTF.

The CDR3 sequence: CASSRGKSSYNEQFF. Here the CDR3 DNA reads TGTGCCAGCAGCCGGGGCAAGAGCTCCTACAATGAGCAGTTCTTC. This chain connects TRBV14 to TRBJ2-1, with D perhaps TRBD1 (5 bases). The ends were cut back, 4 bases at V and 0 bases at J, with 10 bases in the middle. CDR3 size: 15 residues. Per germline, CDR1 SGHDN and CDR2 FVKESK.

J is TRBJ1-3 and V is TRBV29-1; 8 positions agree with TRBD1. Per the germline V gene, CDR1 is SQVTM and CDR2 is ANQGSEA. The CDR3 covers 13 residues. The V and J ends lost 7 bases and 5 bases, in that order; junction bases with no gene match: 7. CDR3 sequence (DNA): TGCAGCGCCGCCGGGACAGGTAGAAACACCATATATTTT. Amino acids: CSAAGTGRNTIYF.

This clone has a handful of counts. This chain joins TRBV30 and TRBJ1-5; D is unresolved. This CDR3 contains 14 residues. Trimming pared 0 bases from V and 0 bases from J, leaving 6 bases between. The V gene's germline CDR1 is GTSNPN and CDR2 SVGIG (reference sequence). CDR3 nucleotides: TGTGCCTGGAGTGTCGGGGTTAGCAATCAGCCCCAGCATTTT. Translating it yields CAWSVGVSNQPQHF.